Below, 13 T cell receptor beta chains from the same sample are listed, as sequenced in a study of blood T cell repertoires in COVID-19. TCRdb keeps only in-frame clones here, not all; method: immunoSEQ multiplex PCR. The top ten hold around 8% of the sample, which has 120,000 to 150,000 clones, approximately 83% seen once. The specimen sequenced was peripheral blood. These receptors all stem from an older woman with COVID-19, enrolled during active disease.

The chain uses TRBV10-3 and TRBJ1-1, with a weak D call TRBD1 (6 bases). The ends were cut back, 6 bases at V and 5 bases at J, with 13 bases in the middle. The CDR3 extends over 13 amino acids. The V gene's germline CDR1 is ENHRY and CDR2 SYGVKD. The CDR3 region has the DNA TGTGCCATCAGGATGACAGGCCAAACTGAAGCTTTCTTT. Protein: CAIRMTGQTEAFF.

The chain has TRBV2 and TRBJ2-7; TRBD1 agrees at 8 bases. Germline values: CDR1 SNHLY, CDR2 FYNNEI. Germline trimming cut 5 bases from V and 6 bases from J; bases unmatched to any gene: 12. The CDR3 totals 15 residues. The CDR3 bases are TGTGCCAGCAGTCTTCGTAGACAGGGGATGGGCGAGCAGTACTTC. It specifies CASSLRRQGMGEQYF.

V gene TRBV5-8 combines with J gene TRBJ2-4; a weak D match, TRBD1 (6 bases). The V gene's germline CDR1 is SGHTS and CDR2 YDEGEE. The V gene lost 4 bases and the J gene lost 1 base, with 12 bases spanning the gap. This CDR3 is built from 15 residues. CDR3 sequence reads: CASSHAGQAKNIQYF. The CDR3, as DNA: TGTGCCAGCAGCCATGCCGGACAGGCCAAAAACATTCAGTACTTC.

This chain connects TRBV12-3 or TRBV12-4 to TRBJ1-2; D may be TRBD1 (5 bases). The CDR3 spans 13 residues. V dropped 6 bases and J dropped 7 bases, with 15 bases sitting between them. CDR3 sequence: CASRSHGRGGYTF. CDR3 bases: TGTGCCAGCAGGTCACACGGTAGGGGTGGCTACACCTTC.

The J gene is TRBJ2-5, the V gene TRBV19; D gene uncertain. The CDR3 extends over 11 amino acids. The V gene's germline CDR1 is LNHDA and CDR2 SQIVND (reference sequence). V dropped 3 bases and J dropped 3 bases, with 2 bases sitting between them. This CDR3 reads CASSIKETQYF. CDR3 nucleotides: TGTGCCAGTAGTATCAAAGAGACCCAGTACTTC. Combining the CDR3 with reference TRBV19 and TRBJ2-5 gives the whole variable domain DGGITQSPKYLFRKEGQNVTLSCEQNLNHDAMYWYRQDPGQGLRLIYYSQIVNDFQKGDIAEGYSVSREKKESFPLTVTSAQKNPTAFYLCASSIKETQYFGPGTRLLVL.

The V call is TRBV19, the J call TRBJ2-2; tentatively, D is TRBD1 (6 bases). CDR1 and CDR2 (germline): LNHDA, SQIVND (reference sequence). The V gene lost 2 bases and the J gene lost 3 bases, with 10 bases spanning the gap. The length of the CDR3 is 15 residues. Here the CDR3 reads CASSISSGDTGELFF. The CDR3 nucleotides read TGTGCCAGTAGTATATCATCAGGGGACACCGGGGAGCTGTTTTTT.

The V call is TRBV19, the J call TRBJ1-6; TRBD1 might be the D (6 bases). V was shortened by 7 bases and J by 10 bases, with 17 bases between the two germline ends. Germline-derived CDR1 and CDR2 are LNHDA and SQIVND (reference sequence). The CDR3 runs 14 residues. The CDR3 DNA follows: TGTGCCAGTACTAAGTGGGGGCTGAGATCACCCCTCCACTTT. This translates into CASTKWGLRSPLHF.

The V and J genes are TRBV10-3 and TRBJ1-6; 7 nucleotides match TRBD1. CDR1 and CDR2 (germline): ENHRY, SYGVKD. This CDR3 spans 13 amino acids. Trimming removed 9 bases from V and 5 bases from J; junction bases left unmatched: 4. The CDR3 reads CAIADRDNSPLHF. DNA for the CDR3: TGTGCCATTGCCGACAGGGATAATTCACCCCTCCACTTT.

The rearrangement links TRBV4-1 to TRBJ1-5, with D uncertain. V gave up 0 bases and J gave up 5 bases, with 8 bases separating them. The CDR3 consists of 14 residues. CDR1 is MGHRA, CDR2 YSYEKL, per germline. CDR3 sequence reads: CASSQEEVDQPQHF. The CDR3 DNA is TGCGCCAGCAGCCAAGAGGAGGTGGATCAGCCCCAGCATTTT.

The rearrangement links TRBV7-7 to TRBJ2-5; 12 bases agree with TRBD1. This CDR3 contains 15 residues. CDR1 and CDR2 (germline): SSHAT, FNYEAQ (reference sequence). Trimming took 5 bases from V and 2 from J; bases not matched to a gene: 3. The CDR3 region has the DNA TGTGCCAGCAGCCAGGGACAGGGGGCTCAAGAGACCCAGTACTTC. As protein: CASSQGQGAQETQYF. Full variable domain (outside the CDR3, taken from reference TRBV7-7 and TRBJ2-5): GAGVSQSPRYKVTKRGQDVTLRCDPISSHATLYWYQQALGQGPEFLTYFNYEAQPDKSGLPSDRFSAERPEGSISTLTIQRTEQRDSAMYRCASSQGQGAQETQYFGPGTRLLVL.

The V gene is TRBV24-1, the J gene TRBJ2-2; 7 bases are a match to TRBD1. Germline V lookup: CDR1 KGHDR, CDR2 SFDVKD. The CDR3 extends over 16 amino acids. Unmatched junction bases numbered 5, after V lost 4 bases and J lost 1 base. The DNA for the CDR3 is TGTGCCACCAGTGACCCGGGACAGCGGAACACCGGGGAGCTGTTTTTT. This sequence encodes CATSDPGQRNTGELFF.

This sequence joins TRBV29-1 and TRBJ1-4; D is uncertain. The V end was cut by 7 bases, the J end by 2 bases, with 20 bases between. The CDR3 loop spans 16 amino acids. The V gene's germline CDR1 is SQVTM and CDR2 ANQGSEA. This CDR3 is CSGYTVACRTNEKLFF. The CDR3 bases are TGCAGCGGGTACACGGTGGCGTGCAGGACTAATGAAAAACTGTTTTTT.

The V gene is TRBV7-3, the J gene TRBJ2-1, with TRBD1 identical over 9 bases. Germline CDR1 reads SGHTA; CDR2 reads FQGTGA. Trimming took 5 bases from V and 7 from J; bases not matched to a gene: 9. CDR3 size: 15 residues. This CDR3 is CASSRVPGQGNEQFF. In DNA, the CDR3 is TGTGCCAGCAGCCGCGTCCCGGGACAGGGAAATGAGCAGTTCTTC. Full variable domain (outside the CDR3, taken from reference TRBV7-3 and TRBJ2-1): GAGVSQTPSNKVTEKGKYVELRCDPISGHTALYWYRQSLGQGPEFLIYFQGTGAADDSGLPNDRFFAVRPEGSVSTLKIQRTERGDSAVYLCASSRVPGQGNEQFFGPGTRLTVL.